These 21 T cell receptor beta chains were all obtained from the same sample, sequenced in a study of PD-L1 blockade in urothelial cancer. Stated time point: peripheral blood 6 weeks after treatment start. The data were produced by immunoSEQ multiplex PCR, yet TCRdb's version contains in-frame clones alone and is incomplete. In the table there are around 62,000 clones, 88% of which are singletons. The input for sequencing was PBMCs, taken around atezolizumab (anti-PD-L1) treatment. Source of these receptors: a man between 60 and 75 years old with urothelial cancer.

V usage is TRBV12-5 and J usage is TRBJ2-7, with 7 positions matching TRBD1. This CDR3 contains 13 residues. Germline-derived CDR1 and CDR2 are LGHNT and FRNRAP. The V gene end was trimmed by 8 bases and the J gene end by 3 bases; junction bases not matched to a gene: 7. The CDR3 DNA reads TGTGCTAGTACGGTGACAGGGCGCTACGAGCAGTACTTC. This codes for CASTVTGRYEQYF.

This rearrangement joins TRBV9 to TRBJ2-1; D uncertain. The CDR3 covers 14 residues. Germline loops: CDR1 SGDLS, CDR2 YYNGEE. The V end lost 3 bases, the J end lost 4 bases, and 11 bases lay between the germline ends. The CDR3 reads CASSAPTGYNEQFF. The CDR3 DNA reads as TGTGCCAGCAGCGCCCCGACCGGGTACAATGAGCAGTTCTTC. Filled out from reference TRBV9 and TRBJ2-1, the complete variable domain reads DSGVTQTPKHLITATGQRVTLRCSPRSGDLSVYWYQQSLDQGLQFLIQYYNGEERAKGNILERFSAQQFPDLHSELNLSSLELGDSALYFCASSAPTGYNEQFFGPGTRLTVL.

The gene calls are TRBV10-2 and TRBJ1-2; D uncertain. CDR1 is WSHSY and CDR2 is SAAADI in the germline V gene. Trimming stripped 6 bases from V and 8 bases from J, with 16 bases between. The CDR3 runs to 13 residues. The CDR3 nucleotides read TGCGCCAGCAGCCCGGGAGGGCTGGAGGGCTACACCTTC. Its protein product is CASSPGGLEGYTF.

The V call is TRBV30, the J call TRBJ2-1, with D possibly TRBD2 on 6 matching bases. The CDR3 is 14 residues long. The V gene's germline CDR1 is GTSNPN and CDR2 SVGIG (reference sequence). Trimming pared 2 bases from V and 7 bases from J, leaving 15 bases between. The CDR3 sequence: CAWSKGLATNEQFF. The DNA for the CDR3 is TGTGCCTGGAGTAAGGGGCTAGCGACTAATGAGCAGTTCTTC.

The rearrangement joins TRBV5-1 to TRBJ2-7, with 8 nucleotides matching TRBD2. CDR1 and CDR2 from the germline V gene are SGHRS and YFSETQ. V lost 2 bases and J lost 1; bases outside the gene matches: 8. The length of the CDR3 is 16 residues. Here the CDR3 reads CASSFGRGGRSYEQYF. The CDR3 DNA reads TGCGCCAGCAGCTTCGGTCGGGGGGGCCGGTCCTACGAGCAGTACTTC.

This clone came up a few times. The rearrangement links TRBV19 to TRBJ1-5, with TRBD1 matching over 9 bases. The CDR3 has 14 amino acids. The germline gives CDR1 LNHDA, CDR2 SQIVND (reference sequence). Trimming at V came to 5 bases and at J to 5 bases, leaving 4 bases not matched to a gene. The CDR3 DNA reads as TGTGCCAGTAGTTTGGGGACAGGGTATCAGCCCCAGCATTTT. Translating it yields CASSLGTGYQPQHF. The entire variable domain, with the rest obtained from reference TRBV19 and TRBJ1-5, is as follows: DGGITQSPKYLFRKEGQNVTLSCEQNLNHDAMYWYRQDPGQGLRLIYYSQIVNDFQKGDIAEGYSVSREKKESFPLTVTSAQKNPTAFYLCASSLGTGYQPQHFGDGTRLSIL.

The CDR3 reads CASSQPGQGYEQYF. CDR3 sequence (DNA): TGCGCCAGCAGCCAACCGGGACAGGGGTACGAGCAGTACTTC. The chain combines TRBV4-1 with TRBJ2-7; TRBD1 matches 10 bases. Germline lookup yields CDR1 MGHRA and CDR2 YSYEKL. V was pared by 2 bases and J by 4 bases, with 2 bases of the junction left unmatched. This CDR3 contains 14 residues.

In its sample, this clone was seen once. The rearrangement links TRBV11-3 to TRBJ2-2; tentative D call: TRBD2 (5 bases). The V and J ends lost 3 bases and 5 bases respectively, with 7 bases between them. The V gene's germline CDR1 is SGHNT and CDR2 YENEEA. The CDR3 spans 13 residues. CDR3 protein: CASSFEGTGELFF. CDR3 in DNA: TGTGCCAGCAGCTTTGAGGGAACCGGGGAGCTGTTTTTT. The full variable domain, in which reference TRBV11-3 and TRBJ2-2 provide the parts outside the CDR3, is EAGVVQSPRYKIIEKKQPVAFWCNPISGHNTLYWYLQNLGQGPELLIRYENEEAVDDSQLPKDRFSAERLKGVDSTLKIQPAELGDSAVYLCASSFEGTGELFFGEGSRLTVL.

The gene calls are TRBV21-1 and TRBJ2-7; the table's D call, TRBD1, has no DNA check behind it. TRBV21-1 is marked as a pseudogene. The length of the CDR3 is 12 residues. As DNA, the CDR3 is TGTGCCTCGGAGGGGGCGACCTACGAGCAGTACTTC. This gives the protein CASEGATYEQYF.

V is TRBV5-1 and J is TRBJ2-7, with TRBD1 identical over 7 bases. Germline V gene lookup returns CDR1 SGHRS and CDR2 YFSETQ. J was trimmed by 5 bases and V by 2 bases; bases with no gene match: 7. The CDR3 is 14 amino acids. The CDR3 DNA sequence: TGCGCCAGCAGCTTAAGGACAGGCGGAGACGAGCAGTACTTC. This translates into CASSLRTGGDEQYF.

The chain combines TRBV6-4 with TRBJ2-1, with D perhaps TRBD2 (5 bases). The length of the CDR3 is 13 residues. The V end lost 4 bases, the J end lost 6 bases, and 10 bases lay between the germline ends. Germline-derived CDR1 and CDR2 are MRHNA and SNTAGT. The CDR3 is CASSARTGNEQFF. In DNA, the CDR3 is TGTGCCAGCAGTGCAAGGACTGGCAATGAGCAGTTCTTC.

This chain connects TRBV7-2 to TRBJ1-3; 7 bases match TRBD1. Germline CDR1 reads SGHTA; CDR2 reads FQGNSA. The J segment lost 3 bases and the V segment lost 1 base, leaving 3 bases of the junction unmatched. The CDR3 totals 15 residues. In DNA, the CDR3 is TGTGCCAGCAGCTTAGAGACAGGGCGTGGAAACACCATATATTTT. This encodes CASSLETGRGNTIYF. Supplemented by reference TRBV7-2 and TRBJ1-3, the full variable domain reads GAGVSQSPSNKVTEKGKDVELRCDPISGHTALYWYRQSLGQGLEFLIYFQGNSAPDKSGLPSDRFSAERTGGSVSTLTIQRTQQEDSAVYLCASSLETGRGNTIYFGEGSWLTVV.

This clone occurred once. This chain connects TRBV7-2 to TRBJ2-5; the D gene is possibly TRBD1 (6 bases). From germline, CDR1 is SGHTA and CDR2 FQGNSA. The CDR3 is made up of 15 amino acids. V dropped 1 base and J dropped 2 bases, with 11 bases sitting between them. The CDR3 here is CASSLGPGEQETQYF. The CDR3 coding sequence is TGTGCCAGCAGCTTAGGGCCAGGGGAGCAAGAGACCCAGTACTTC.

In its sample, this clone was seen once. The chain links TRBV5-1 to TRBJ1-1, with 7 bases matching TRBD1. CDR3 size: 15 residues. With 4 bases clipped from V and 6 bases from J, the junction kept 12 bases outside the gene matches. The V gene's germline CDR1 is SGHRS and CDR2 YFSETQ. CDR3 protein: CASSPGVGGRAEAFF. The CDR3 bases are TGCGCCAGCAGCCCTGGTGTAGGGGGCAGAGCTGAAGCTTTCTTT.

This chain connects TRBV6-1 to TRBJ1-5; D call uncertain. The germline V gene has CDR1 MNHNS and CDR2 SASEGT. The CDR3 totals 14 residues. V lost 1 base and J lost 4, with 8 bases in between. The CDR3 region has the DNA TGTGCCAGCAGTGAAGGCGGGAAGAATCAGCCCCAGCATTTT. This gives the protein CASSEGGKNQPQHF.

In this sample, this clone turned up once. The chain combines TRBV7-2 with TRBJ1-4, with 7 positions matching TRBD1. The CDR3 has 15 amino acids. CDR1 is SGHTA, CDR2 FQGNSA, per germline. Losses at the gene ends were 2 bases for V and 0 bases for J; bases not matched to a gene: 0. This CDR3 is CASSLQGATNEKLFF. The CDR3 DNA reads TGTGCCAGCAGCTTACAGGGGGCAACTAATGAAAAACTGTTTTTT.

This clone has just a few counts. A read error may account for a junction end that differs from germline. The chain combines TRBV4-1 with TRBJ2-1; 9 bases line up with TRBD2. Germline loops: CDR1 MGHRA, CDR2 YSYEKL. The length of the CDR3 is 15 residues. This chain's CDR3 is CASSQGLAGDNEQFF. In nucleotides, the CDR3 is TGCGCCAGCAGTCAAGGGTTAGCGGGAGACAATGAGCAGTTCTTC.

The V gene is TRBV4-3, the J gene TRBJ2-7, with D perhaps TRBD2 (5 bases). This CDR3 comprises 14 residues. From germline, CDR1 is LGHNA and CDR2 YSLEER. Trimming stripped 3 bases from V and 6 bases from J, with 15 bases between. The CDR3 reads CASSHLKGRGEQYF. DNA of the CDR3: TGCGCCAGCAGCCACCTGAAAGGTCGGGGCGAGCAGTACTTC.

This clone has more than one count but fewer than ten. The chain recombines TRBV7-9 with TRBJ1-1, with D unclear. The V end was cut by 5 bases, the J end by 6 bases, with 13 bases between. The CDR3 contains 13 residues. In germline, CDR1 is SEHNR, CDR2 FQNEAQ (reference sequence). CDR3 sequence reads: CASSPREVPEAFF. The CDR3 nucleotides are TGTGCCAGCAGCCCTCGAGAGGTCCCTGAAGCTTTCTTT. Variable domain in full (rest from reference TRBV7-9 and TRBJ1-1): DTGVSQNPRHKITKRGQNVTFRCDPISEHNRLYWYRQTLGQGPEFLTYFQNEAQLEKSRLLSDRFSAERPKGSFSTLEIQRTEQGDSAMYLCASSPREVPEAFFGQGTRLTVV.

V and J are TRBV7-9 and TRBJ2-7, with D maybe TRBD1 (6 bases). V shed 5 bases and J shed 3 bases, with 11 bases lying between them. Germline CDR1 is SEHNR and CDR2 is FQNEAQ (reference sequence). The CDR3 runs to 13 residues. The CDR3 DNA reads TGTGCCAGCAGCGAGGGACACTTCTACGAGCAGTACTTC. As protein: CASSEGHFYEQYF.

The chain employs TRBV5-1 and TRBJ2-3; the match to TRBD1 covers 7 bases. The CDR3 spans 14 residues. Germline loops: CDR1 SGHRS, CDR2 YFSETQ. V shed 3 bases, J shed 6 bases, and the junction held 7 bases outside the gene matches. In nucleotides, the CDR3 is TGCGCCAGCAGCTGGACAGGTACCCTGGATACGCAGTATTTT. This gives the protein CASSWTGTLDTQYF.